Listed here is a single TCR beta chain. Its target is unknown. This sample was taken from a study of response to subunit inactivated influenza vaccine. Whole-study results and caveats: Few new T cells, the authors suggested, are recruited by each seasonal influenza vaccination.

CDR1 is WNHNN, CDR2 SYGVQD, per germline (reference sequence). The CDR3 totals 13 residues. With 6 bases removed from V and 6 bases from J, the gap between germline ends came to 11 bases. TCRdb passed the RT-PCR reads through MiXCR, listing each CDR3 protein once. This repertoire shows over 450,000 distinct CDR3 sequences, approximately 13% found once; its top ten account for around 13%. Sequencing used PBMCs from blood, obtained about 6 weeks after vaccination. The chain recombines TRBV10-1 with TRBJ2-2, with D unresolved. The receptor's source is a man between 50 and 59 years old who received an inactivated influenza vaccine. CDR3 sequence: CASSGRGPGELFF. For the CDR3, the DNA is TGCGCCAGCAGCGGACGTGGTCCCGGGGAGCTGTTTTTT.